Below, 29 T cell receptor beta chains from the same sample are listed, as sequenced in a study of T cell changes during pregnancy in multiple sclerosis. Some clones are missing from TCRdb's copy, which holds only in-frame ones; the method was immunoSEQ multiplex PCR. Among about 38,000 clones, 85% to 90% were seen once, and the ten largest hold about 0.51%. The sample in question was CD4+ T cells from peripheral blood mononuclear cells, obtained in the second trimester of pregnancy. The origin of the receptors is a female donor with multiple sclerosis, enrolled in a pregnancy study.

As for this clone: The same CDR3 is also encoded by other DNA sequences in this sample. V is TRBV5-1 and J is TRBJ2-1, with 13 bases identical to TRBD2. The J segment lost 7 bases and the V segment lost 3 bases, leaving 4 bases of the junction unmatched. This CDR3 spans 15 amino acids. Per the germline V gene, CDR1 is SGHRS and CDR2 is YFSETQ. CDR3 sequence: CASSSGLAGVNEQFF. CDR3 nucleotide sequence: TGCGCCAGCAGCTCAGGACTAGCGGGAGTTAATGAGCAGTTCTTC. Using reference TRBV5-1 and TRBJ2-1 for the parts outside the CDR3, the full variable domain is KAGVTQTPRYLIKTRGQQVTLSCSPISGHRSVSWYQQTPGQGLQFLFEYFSETQRNKGNFPGRFSGRQFSNSRSEMNVSTLELGDSALYLCASSSGLAGVNEQFFGPGTRLTVL.

The chain joins TRBV7-9 to TRBJ2-1; D may be TRBD2 (6 bases). Germline CDR1 and CDR2: SEHNR and FQNEAQ (reference sequence). The CDR3 totals 15 residues. V gave up 6 bases and J gave up 2 bases, with 14 bases separating them. CDR3 amino acids: CASSRRAGTYNEQFF. The CDR3 region has the DNA TGTGCCAGCAGTCGCCGGGCGGGAACCTACAATGAGCAGTTCTTC.

The chain carries TRBV7-3 and TRBJ2-1, with TRBD2 identical over 9 bases. Germline values: CDR1 SGHTA, CDR2 FQGTGA. This CDR3 has 15 amino acids. V lost 3 bases and J lost 8; bases outside the gene matches: 8. The chain's CDR3 is CASSLRREGLDEQFF. CDR3 coding DNA: TGTGCCAGCAGCTTGAGGCGGGAGGGCCTGGATGAGCAGTTCTTC.

This chain joins TRBV13 and TRBJ2-7; 14 bases are shared with TRBD2. Germline V gene data show CDR1 as PRHDT and CDR2 as FYEKMQ (reference sequence). With V trimmed by 0 bases and J by 6 bases, 4 bases remained unmatched. This CDR3 has 16 residues. The CDR3 DNA is TGTGCCAGCAGCTTAGGACCGACTAGCGGGAGGGTCGAGCAGTACTTC. Protein sequence: CASSLGPTSGRVEQYF.

The rearrangement joins TRBV30 to TRBJ2-1; a possible D gene is TRBD2 (6 bases). Trimming stripped 3 bases from V and 6 bases from J, with 12 bases between. The CDR3 consists of 13 residues. Germline-derived CDR1 and CDR2 are GTSNPN and SVGIG (reference sequence). This CDR3 reads CAWSTGTPNEQFF. The CDR3, as DNA: TGTGCCTGGAGCACCGGGACTCCCAATGAGCAGTTCTTC.

This sequence joins TRBV7-2 and TRBJ1-1, with TRBD1 identical over 10 bases. With 5 bases clipped from V and 0 bases from J, the junction kept 12 bases outside the gene matches. The germline V gene encodes CDR1 SGHTA and CDR2 FQGNSA. The CDR3 spans 18 residues. The chain's CDR3 is CASSPSGGTGVVNTEAFF. The CDR3 DNA reads as TGTGCCAGCAGCCCGTCCGGAGGGACAGGGGTGGTGAACACTGAAGCTTTCTTT.

This clone was seen just once. The rearrangement links TRBV4-1 to TRBJ2-3; D is perhaps TRBD1 (5 bases). V dropped 2 bases and J dropped 0 bases, with 6 bases sitting between them. Germline values: CDR1 MGHRA, CDR2 YSYEKL. The length of the CDR3 is 14 residues. Here the CDR3 reads CASSQRQSTDTQYF. The CDR3 DNA reads TGCGCCAGCAGCCAACGACAGAGCACAGATACGCAGTATTTT.

The rearrangement joins TRBV29-1 to TRBJ2-3, with TRBD1 matching 7 bases. Unmatched junction bases numbered 4, after V lost 4 bases and J lost 0 bases. The CDR3 covers 14 residues. Germline CDR1 reads SQVTM; CDR2 reads ANQGSEA. The CDR3 protein is CSVGQGTSTDTQYF. CDR3 nucleotides: TGCAGCGTTGGACAGGGTACGAGCACAGATACGCAGTATTTT.

The rearrangement joins TRBV18 to TRBJ1-1, with TRBD1 matching 10 bases. Per germline, CDR1 KGHSH and CDR2 LQKENI. The CDR3 is made up of 13 amino acids. V trimming: 5 bases; J trimming: 6 bases; junction bases outside the gene matches: 3. The CDR3 region is CASSGQGGSEAFF. CDR3 bases: TGTGCCAGCTCAGGACAGGGGGGATCTGAAGCTTTCTTT.

The chain has TRBV7-9 and TRBJ2-7, with D perhaps matching TRBD1 (5 bases). CDR3 length equals 14 residues. Germline V gene lookup returns CDR1 SEHNR and CDR2 FQNEAQ (reference sequence). Between the trimmed V and J ends, which lost 8 bases and 2 bases, there was a span of 16 bases. This CDR3 reads CASRRGATPYEQYF. For the CDR3, the DNA is TGTGCCAGCCGCCGTGGGGCAACACCCTACGAGCAGTACTTC.

The V and J genes are TRBV19 and TRBJ2-1, with D tentatively TRBD2 (6 bases). CDR3 length equals 13 residues. Germline assignment: CDR1 LNHDA and CDR2 SQIVND (reference sequence). V lost 6 bases and J lost 4, with 10 bases in between. The CDR3: CASRPGLYNEQFF. In DNA form, the CDR3 reads TGTGCCAGTAGGCCGGGACTTTACAATGAGCAGTTCTTC.

This chain's CDR3 is CASSVRLVNEQFF. In DNA form, the CDR3 reads TGTGCCAGCAGCGTTCGGTTGGTCAATGAGCAGTTCTTC. The chain links TRBV9 to TRBJ2-1; no reliable D call. This CDR3 is 13 amino acids long. V shed 2 bases and J shed 6 bases, with 9 bases lying between them. From germline, CDR1 is SGDLS and CDR2 YYNGEE. Together with reference TRBV9 and TRBJ2-1, the CDR3 gives the full variable domain: DSGVTQTPKHLITATGQRVTLRCSPRSGDLSVYWYQQSLDQGLQFLIQYYNGEERAKGNILERFSAQQFPDLHSELNLSSLELGDSALYFCASSVRLVNEQFFGPGTRLTVL.

The V call is TRBV18, the J call TRBJ2-7; TRBD1 agrees at 9 bases. The germline V gene encodes CDR1 KGHSH and CDR2 LQKENI. The CDR3 is made up of 13 amino acids. V gave up 5 bases and J gave up 6 bases; unmatched junction bases: 5. CDR3 in amino acids: CASSSDRGGEQYF. DNA for the CDR3: TGTGCCAGCTCATCGGACAGGGGCGGCGAGCAGTACTTC.

The gene calls are TRBV7-2 and TRBJ2-1, with D tentatively TRBD2 (5 bases). There are 17 residues in the CDR3. The V gene lost 0 bases and the J gene lost 1 base, with 13 bases spanning the gap. The V gene's germline CDR1 is SGHTA and CDR2 FQGNSA. Here the CDR3 DNA reads TGTGCCAGCAGCTTAGCTCCCCGGGATCCTTCCTACAATGAGCAGTTCTTC. Amino acid sequence: CASSLAPRDPSYNEQFF.

V is TRBV6-6 and J is TRBJ2-7, with TRBD2 as a possible D gene (6 bases). Germline V lookup: CDR1 MNHNY, CDR2 SVGAGI (reference sequence). The CDR3 extends over 16 amino acids. V was cut by 0 bases and J by 2 bases, with 14 bases left in between. CDR3: CASSYSRRGNPYEQYF. In nucleotides, the CDR3 is TGTGCCAGCAGTTACTCGAGGCGCGGGAACCCCTACGAGCAGTACTTC.

The chain recombines TRBV19 with TRBJ2-1, with TRBD2 as a possible D gene (5 bases). Deletions cut 1 base from V and 5 bases from J, with 15 bases between. The CDR3 runs to 16 residues. The V gene's germline CDR1 is LNHDA and CDR2 SQIVND (reference sequence). The CDR3 DNA reads as TGTGCCAGTAGTATAGTAGGGCTAGCATCGAACAATGAGCAGTTCTTC. This encodes CASSIVGLASNNEQFF.

This chain links TRBV2 with TRBJ2-3; TRBD2 matches at 7 bases. The CDR3 has 17 residues. From germline, CDR1 is SNHLY and CDR2 FYNNEI. After removal of 2 bases from V and 0 bases from J, the junction contained 8 bases not matched to a gene. CDR3 bases: TGTGCCAGCAGTGAACTCTCCGGGACTACTAGCACAGATACGCAGTATTTT. It encodes CASSELSGTTSTDTQYF.

This rearrangement joins TRBV5-6 to TRBJ1-2, with a tentative D call TRBD1 (5 bases). The V end was cut by 0 bases, the J end by 3 bases, with 9 bases between. Germline V lookup: CDR1 SGHDT, CDR2 YYEEEE. The CDR3 extends over 14 amino acids. The CDR3 sequence is CASSLAGRDYGYTF. The CDR3, as DNA: TGTGCCAGCAGCTTGGCTGGCAGGGACTATGGCTACACCTTC. The whole variable domain, filled in from reference TRBV5-6 and TRBJ1-2, reads DAGVTQSPTHLIKTRGQQVTLRCSPKSGHDTVSWYQQALGQGPQFIFQYYEEEERQRGNFPDRFSGHQFPNYSSELNVNALLLGDSALYLCASSLAGRDYGYTFGSGTRLTVV.

This clone is a singleton in its sample. This rearrangement joins TRBV27 to TRBJ2-1; TRBD1 agrees at 9 bases. This CDR3 has 14 amino acids. Germline assignment: CDR1 MNHEY and CDR2 SMNVEV (reference sequence). V shed 6 bases, J shed 8 bases, and the junction held 8 bases outside the gene matches. The CDR3 sequence is CASRKPGQGYEQFF. The DNA for the CDR3 is TGTGCCAGCAGAAAACCGGGACAGGGCTATGAGCAGTTCTTC.

The chain couples TRBV5-1 to TRBJ2-7; D possibly corresponds to TRBD1 (6 bases). CDR1 is SGHRS, CDR2 YFSETQ, per germline. CDR3 length: 13 residues. The ends were cut back, 4 bases at V and 12 bases at J, with 20 bases in the middle. The CDR3 is CASSRETGSLRYF. The CDR3 DNA is TGCGCCAGCAGCCGCGAAACAGGGAGTTTGCGGTACTTC.

The chain has TRBV18 and TRBJ2-1; possibly TRBD2 for D (6 bases). The germline V gene has CDR1 KGHSH and CDR2 LQKENI. This CDR3 contains 12 residues. V was shortened by 3 bases and J by 7 bases, with 7 bases between the two germline ends. The CDR3 here is CASSPLANEQFF. Here the CDR3 DNA reads TGTGCCAGCTCACCTCTAGCGAATGAGCAGTTCTTC. Looking up the rest from reference TRBV18 and TRBJ2-1 gives the full variable domain: NAGVMQNPRHLVRRRGQEARLRCSPMKGHSHVYWYRQLPEEGLKFMVYLQKENIIDESGMPKERFSAEFPKEGPSILRIQQVVRGDSAAYFCASSPLANEQFFGPGTRLTVL.

This sequence joins TRBV2 and TRBJ2-2; 9 nucleotides align to TRBD1. Germline V lookup: CDR1 SNHLY, CDR2 FYNNEI. After removal of 5 bases from V and 5 bases from J, the junction contained 6 bases not matched to a gene. CDR3 length: 15 amino acids. The CDR3 coding sequence is TGTGCCAGCAGTCGGGACAGGGCCTCTACCGGGGAGCTGTTTTTT. Its translation: CASSRDRASTGELFF.

The CDR3 DNA is TGCAGTGCGGGGACAAAGGAAAAACTGTTTTTT. Encoded protein: CSAGTKEKLFF. The J gene is TRBJ1-4, the V gene TRBV20-1, with D perhaps matching TRBD1 (6 bases). With 6 bases removed from V and 8 bases from J, the gap between germline ends came to 10 bases. From germline, CDR1 is DFQATT and CDR2 SNEGSKA (reference sequence). CDR3 length: 11 residues.

This chain joins TRBV6-5 and TRBJ1-5; no firm D call. V lost 2 bases and J lost 2, with 10 bases in between. The CDR3 loop spans 15 amino acids. Germline values: CDR1 MNHEY, CDR2 SVGAGI. The CDR3 sequence is CASSYGQEGNQPQHF. In DNA, the CDR3 is TGTGCCAGCAGTTACGGTCAGGAAGGCAATCAGCCCCAGCATTTT.

The J gene is TRBJ2-1, the V gene TRBV11-2; 8 bases map to TRBD2. After removal of 3 bases from V and 4 bases from J, the junction contained 5 bases not matched to a gene. The CDR3 contains 15 residues. CDR1 is SGHAT and CDR2 is FQNNGV in the germline V gene. CDR3 sequence (DNA): TGTGCCAGCAGCTTCACTAGCGGAGATTACAATGAGCAGTTCTTC. This sequence encodes CASSFTSGDYNEQFF.

The chain recombines TRBV11-3 with TRBJ2-7; 7 bases are a match to TRBD1. This CDR3 has 14 amino acids. V shed 4 bases and J 0 bases; nucleotides not matched to a gene: 3. Germline CDR1 and CDR2: SGHNT and YENEEA. The CDR3 loop reads CASSSGGSSYEQYF. In nucleotides, the CDR3 is TGTGCCAGCAGCTCAGGGGGAAGCTCCTACGAGCAGTACTTC. The complete variable domain, with remaining parts taken from reference TRBV11-3 and TRBJ2-7, reads EAGVVQSPRYKIIEKKQPVAFWCNPISGHNTLYWYLQNLGQGPELLIRYENEEAVDDSQLPKDRFSAERLKGVDSTLKIQPAELGDSAVYLCASSSGGSSYEQYFGPGTRLTVT.

This chain joins TRBV7-2 and TRBJ1-2; D uncertain. Per the germline V gene, CDR1 is SGHTA and CDR2 is FQGNSA. Trimming pared 0 bases from V and 2 bases from J, leaving 13 bases between. The CDR3 is made up of 16 amino acids. The CDR3 loop is CASSLAPNRQNYGYTF. DNA of the CDR3: TGTGCCAGCAGCTTAGCGCCGAACAGACAAAACTATGGCTACACCTTC.

The V call is TRBV18, the J call TRBJ2-6; possible D gene TRBD2, 6 bases. CDR3 length: 18 residues. CDR1 and CDR2 from the germline V gene are KGHSH and LQKENI. The V and J ends lost 2 bases and 4 bases respectively, with 18 bases between them. DNA for the CDR3: TGTGCCAGCTCACCAGGGACGACGGGAGCTGTGGGGGCCAACGTCCTGACTTTC. Its protein product is CASSPGTTGAVGANVLTF.

The chain couples TRBV27 to TRBJ2-2; no firm D call. With 1 base removed from V and 0 bases from J, the gap between germline ends came to 12 bases. Germline V CDR1 and CDR2: MNHEY, SMNVEV (reference sequence). The length of the CDR3 is 17 residues. In DNA, the CDR3 is TGTGCCAGCAGTTTATTATCGCCGCGTTCGAACACCGGGGAGCTGTTTTTT. Amino acids: CASSLLSPRSNTGELFF.